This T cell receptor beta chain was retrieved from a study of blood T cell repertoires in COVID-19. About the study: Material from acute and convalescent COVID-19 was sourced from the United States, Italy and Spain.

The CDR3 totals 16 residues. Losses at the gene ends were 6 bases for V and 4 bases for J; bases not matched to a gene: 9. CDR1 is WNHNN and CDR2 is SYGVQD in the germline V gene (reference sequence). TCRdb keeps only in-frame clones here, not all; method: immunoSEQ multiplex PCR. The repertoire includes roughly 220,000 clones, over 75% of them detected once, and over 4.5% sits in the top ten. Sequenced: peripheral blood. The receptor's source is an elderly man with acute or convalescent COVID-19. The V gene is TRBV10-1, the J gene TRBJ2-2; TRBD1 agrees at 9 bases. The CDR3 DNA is TGCGCCAGCAGCGATCCGGGACAGGGAACCACCGGGGAGCTGTTTTTT. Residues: CASSDPGQGTTGELFF.